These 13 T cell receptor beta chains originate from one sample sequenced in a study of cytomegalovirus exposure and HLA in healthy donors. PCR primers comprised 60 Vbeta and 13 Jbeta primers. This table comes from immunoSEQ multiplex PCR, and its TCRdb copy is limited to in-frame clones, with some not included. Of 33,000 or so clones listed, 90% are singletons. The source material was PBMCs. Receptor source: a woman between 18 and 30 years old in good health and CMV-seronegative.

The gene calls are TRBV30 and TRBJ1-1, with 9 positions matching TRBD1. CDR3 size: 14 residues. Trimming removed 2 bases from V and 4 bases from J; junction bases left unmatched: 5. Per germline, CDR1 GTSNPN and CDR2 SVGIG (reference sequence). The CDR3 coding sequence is TGTGCCTGGAGTAGGGACAGGGAACTCACTGAAGCTTTCTTT. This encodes CAWSRDRELTEAFF.

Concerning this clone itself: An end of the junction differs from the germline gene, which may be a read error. Written as DNA, the CDR3 is TGTTCCAGCAGCTCTCCTACAGGGACCTATGGCTACACCTTC. Translated: CSSSSPTGTYGYTF. The chain employs TRBV7-9 and TRBJ1-2; D perhaps matches TRBD1 (6 bases). The length of the CDR3 is 14 residues. CDR1 and CDR2 from the germline V gene are SEHNR and FQNEAQ (reference sequence).

Written as DNA, the CDR3 is TGTGCCAGCAGCTTACTGGCGGGAGTAGGCCACGATGAGCAGTTCTTC. Its translation is CASSLLAGVGHDEQFF. The chain has TRBV7-3 and TRBJ2-1, with 7 positions matching TRBD2. The CDR3 runs to 16 residues. V gave up 2 bases and J gave up 8 bases; unmatched junction bases: 12. The germline gives CDR1 SGHTA, CDR2 FQGTGA.

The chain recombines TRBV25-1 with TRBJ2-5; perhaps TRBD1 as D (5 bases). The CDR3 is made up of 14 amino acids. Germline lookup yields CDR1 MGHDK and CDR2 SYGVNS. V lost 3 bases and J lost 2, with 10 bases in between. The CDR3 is CASSDRTFQETQYF. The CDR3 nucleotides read TGTGCCAGCAGTGACAGGACATTTCAAGAGACCCAGTACTTC. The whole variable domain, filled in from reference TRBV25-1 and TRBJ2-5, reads EADIYQTPRYLVIGTGKKITLECSQTMGHDKMYWYQQDPGMELHLIHYSYGVNSTEKGDLSSESTVSRIRTEHFPLTLESARPSHTSQYLCASSDRTFQETQYFGPGTRLLVL.

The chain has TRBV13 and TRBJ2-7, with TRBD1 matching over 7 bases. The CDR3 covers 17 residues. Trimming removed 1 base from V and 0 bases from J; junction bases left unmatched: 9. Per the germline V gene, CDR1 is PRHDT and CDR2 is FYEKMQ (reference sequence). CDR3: CASSLVLSGGPSYEQYF. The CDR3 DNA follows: TGTGCCAGCAGCTTAGTCCTCTCAGGGGGACCCTCCTACGAGCAGTACTTC.

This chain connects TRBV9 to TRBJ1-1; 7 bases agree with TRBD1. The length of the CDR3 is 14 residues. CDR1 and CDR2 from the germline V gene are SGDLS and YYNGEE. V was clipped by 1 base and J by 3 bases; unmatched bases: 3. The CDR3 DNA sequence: TGTGCCAGCAGCGTAACAGGGGAGCACACTGAAGCTTTCTTT. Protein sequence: CASSVTGEHTEAFF.

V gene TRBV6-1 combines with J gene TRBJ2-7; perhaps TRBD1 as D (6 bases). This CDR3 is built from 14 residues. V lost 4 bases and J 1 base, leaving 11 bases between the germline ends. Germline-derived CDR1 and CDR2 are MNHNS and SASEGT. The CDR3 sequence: CASSGAQGSYEQYF. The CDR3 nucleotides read TGTGCCAGCAGTGGGGCCCAGGGGTCCTACGAGCAGTACTTC.

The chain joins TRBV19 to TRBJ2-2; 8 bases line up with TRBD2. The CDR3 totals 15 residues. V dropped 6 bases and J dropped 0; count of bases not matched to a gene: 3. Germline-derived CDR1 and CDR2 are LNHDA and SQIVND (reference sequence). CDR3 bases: TGTGCCAGTAGCAGGACTAGCTCGAACACCGGGGAGCTGTTTTTT. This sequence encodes CASSRTSSNTGELFF.

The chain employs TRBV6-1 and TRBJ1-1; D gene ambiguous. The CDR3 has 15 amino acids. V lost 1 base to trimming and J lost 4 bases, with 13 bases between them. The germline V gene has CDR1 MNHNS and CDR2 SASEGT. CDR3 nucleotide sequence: TGTGCCAGCAGTGAAGGAGGAAGAAGTCGCACTGAAGCTTTCTTT. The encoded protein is CASSEGGRSRTEAFF.

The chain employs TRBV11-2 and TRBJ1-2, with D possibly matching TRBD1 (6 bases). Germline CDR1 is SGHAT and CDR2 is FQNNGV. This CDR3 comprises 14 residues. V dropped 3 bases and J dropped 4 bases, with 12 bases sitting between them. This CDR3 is CASSFRTGTYGYTF. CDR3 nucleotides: TGTGCCAGCAGCTTCCGAACAGGGACCTATGGCTACACCTTC. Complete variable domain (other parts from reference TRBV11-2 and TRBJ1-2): EAGVAQSPRYKIIEKRQSVAFWCNPISGHATLYWYQQILGQGPKLLIQFQNNGVVDDSQLPKDRFSAERLKGVDSTLKIQPAKLEDSAVYLCASSFRTGTYGYTFGSGTRLTVV.

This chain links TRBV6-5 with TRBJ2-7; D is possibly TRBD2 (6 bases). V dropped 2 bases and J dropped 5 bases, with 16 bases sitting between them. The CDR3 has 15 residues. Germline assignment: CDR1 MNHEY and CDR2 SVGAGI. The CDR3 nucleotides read TGTGCCAGCAGTTACGATTCGGGACTCGCAAACGAGCAGTACTTC. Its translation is CASSYDSGLANEQYF.

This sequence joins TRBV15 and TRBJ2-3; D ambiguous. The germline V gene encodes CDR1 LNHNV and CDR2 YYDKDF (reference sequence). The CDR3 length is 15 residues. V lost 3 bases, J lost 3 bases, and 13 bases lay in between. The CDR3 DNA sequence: TGTGCCACCAGCAGTGGGCTCCCTAATACAGATACGCAGTATTTT. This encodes CATSSGLPNTDTQYF.

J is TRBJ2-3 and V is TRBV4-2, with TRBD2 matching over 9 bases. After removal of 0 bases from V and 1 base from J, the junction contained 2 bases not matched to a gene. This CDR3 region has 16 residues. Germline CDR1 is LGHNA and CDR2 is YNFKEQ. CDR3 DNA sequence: TGTGCCAGCAGCCAAGAGGCGGGAGGGGGCACAGATACGCAGTATTTT. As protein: CASSQEAGGGTDTQYF.